The table lists the clone carrying this T cell receptor beta chain with a count of one. Its antigen is as yet unknown. The data are from a study of cytomegalovirus exposure and HLA in healthy donors. Study-wide context: It was reported in a later analysis that the same platform had been used for the 120 validation repertoires as for the approximately 670 first-cohort repertoires.

With 2 bases removed from V and 2 bases from J, the gap between germline ends came to 10 bases. Germline V gives CDR1 SNHLY, CDR2 FYNNEI. The CDR3 sequence is 15 residues long. Produced via immunoSEQ multiplex PCR; TCRdb's table is partial and in-frame only. In the table there are about 120,000 clones, around 86% of which are singletons. Study-level findings and limits: The authors enumerated under 200 TCR beta chains as linked to cytomegalovirus.

The sequenced sample was PBMCs. The rearrangement joins TRBV2 to TRBJ2-1; tentatively, D is TRBD1 (6 bases). The sequence was collected from a woman younger than 35 in good health and CMV-seronegative. The DNA for the CDR3 is TGTGCCAGCAGTGAATTAAGGACAGCCTACAATGAGCAGTTCTTC. It codes for CASSELRTAYNEQFF.